This T cell receptor beta chain was obtained from a study of blood T cell repertoires in COVID-19. Study at large: COVID-19 samples, acute and convalescent, were from the United States, Italy and Spain. Sources were T cells, B-cell-depleted T cells, or PBMCs; the material itself was cDNA or gDNA.

CDR1 and CDR2 from the germline V gene are MDHEN and SYDVKM. The CDR3 has 15 residues. J gave up 6 bases and V 5 bases, and 7 bases lay outside the gene matches. Authors' processing steps: Amplification of reference gene primers was used by the study to estimate nucleated cell counts. Assay: immunoSEQ multiplex PCR; the TCRdb copy retains only in-frame clones and omits some. Clonal size and the V and J genes are those of that table, whereas D and trimming came from the DNA. In the table there are 90,000 to 140,000 clones, around four fifths of which are singletons. J is TRBJ1-5 and V is TRBV28; 10 nucleotides match TRBD1. This TCR was recovered from a woman between 65 and 79 years old with acute or convalescent COVID-19. The sequencing input was peripheral blood. Here the CDR3 DNA reads TGTGCCAGCAGTACCGGGACAGGGGCCGTTCAGCCCCAGCATTTT. As protein: CASSTGTGAVQPQHF.